The 10 T cell receptor beta chains below come from one sample, sequenced in a study of T cell clonotyping in hematopoietic cell transplantation. The data were produced by immunoSEQ multiplex PCR, yet TCRdb's version contains in-frame clones alone and is incomplete. Of around 9,000 clones listed, approximately 80% are singletons. The material sequenced was PBMCs, taken at the time of graft-versus-host disease after allogeneic stem cell transplant. The receptors shown here come from a male patient over 55 who had an allogeneic stem cell transplant from an unrelated donor, so the T cells may come from the graft donor. Some clones in this sample may be carry-over from other donors' samples.

The rearrangement joins TRBV5-1 to TRBJ1-1; no reliable D call. Germline assignment: CDR1 SGHRS and CDR2 YFSETQ. The length of the CDR3 is 13 residues. The V end was cut by 0 bases, the J end by 9 bases, with 12 bases between. The CDR3 DNA reads as TGCGCCAGCAGCTTGGCCGGTATTTCGAAAGCTTTCTTT. This translates into CASSLAGISKAFF.

J is TRBJ1-2 and V is TRBV10-3; D call uncertain. CDR1 and CDR2 from the germline V gene are ENHRY and SYGVKD. V lost 3 bases, J lost 2 bases, and 10 bases lay in between. This CDR3 contains 14 residues. CDR3 residues: CAISDSTSNYGYTF. CDR3 in DNA: TGTGCCATCAGTGATTCGACCTCAAACTATGGCTACACCTTC.

The chain combines TRBV7-8 with TRBJ1-1; D unclear. Looked up from germline, CDR1 is SGHVS and CDR2 is FQNEAQ. This CDR3 has 15 residues. With 3 bases removed from V and 1 base from J, the gap between germline ends came to 12 bases. CDR3 sequence: CASSFDTTPNTEAFF. DNA of the CDR3: TGTGCCAGCAGCTTTGACACGACCCCGAACACTGAAGCTTTCTTT.

This chain links TRBV7-2 with TRBJ1-2; D possibly corresponds to TRBD1 (5 bases). Germline CDR1 SGHTA, CDR2 FQGNSA. The CDR3 is made up of 14 amino acids. With 2 bases removed from V and 2 bases from J, the gap between germline ends came to 9 bases. The CDR3 DNA is TGTGCCAGCAGCTTATACGGGGCCAACTATGGCTACACCTTC. Encoded protein: CASSLYGANYGYTF.

The DNA of the CDR3 is TGTGCCAGCAGCCCGGACAGGTTCACAGATACGCAGTATTTT. Its protein product is CASSPDRFTDTQYF. The chain joins TRBV7-3 to TRBJ2-3, with 7 bases fitting TRBD1. The CDR3 covers 14 residues. The germline V gene has CDR1 SGHTA and CDR2 FQGTGA. With 5 bases clipped from V and 2 bases from J, the junction kept 4 bases outside the gene matches.

This sequence joins TRBV7-8 and TRBJ2-7; no clear D. This CDR3 is 13 amino acids long. Trimming pared 4 bases from V and 2 bases from J, leaving 9 bases between. CDR1 SGHVS and CDR2 FQNEAQ come from the germline V gene. The CDR3 region is CASSWGNAYEQYF. For the CDR3, the DNA is TGTGCCAGCAGCTGGGGAAATGCCTACGAGCAGTACTTC.

This clone was seen just once. This rearrangement joins TRBV5-4 to TRBJ2-7; D tentatively fits TRBD1 or TRBD2 (5 bases each). This CDR3 is 14 amino acids long. In germline, CDR1 is SGHNT, CDR2 YYREEE (reference sequence). V lost 3 bases to trimming and J lost 1 base, with 11 bases between them. The CDR3 DNA reads TGTGCCAGCAGCTGGGGGAAAGGTTCCTACGAGCAGTACTTC. It translates to CASSWGKGSYEQYF.

This clone was counted a single time. The DNA of the CDR3 is TGTGCCAGCAGTTCCCCCCCGAGCAATCAGCCCCAGCATTTT. This sequence encodes CASSSPPSNQPQHF. This chain joins TRBV28 and TRBJ1-5; D uncertain. The CDR3 runs to 14 residues. Germline values: CDR1 MDHEN, CDR2 SYDVKM. The V gene lost 4 bases and the J gene lost 1 base, with 8 bases spanning the gap.

The chain joins TRBV7-2 to TRBJ1-2; a weak D match, TRBD1 (5 bases). In germline, CDR1 is SGHTA, CDR2 FQGNSA. The V end was cut by 5 bases, the J end by 3 bases, with 13 bases between. There are 14 residues in the CDR3. The CDR3 region is CASSPPGVDYGYTF. The CDR3 nucleotides read TGTGCCAGCAGCCCCCCGGGGGTAGACTATGGCTACACCTTC. Looking up the rest from reference TRBV7-2 and TRBJ1-2 gives the full variable domain: GAGVSQSPSNKVTEKGKDVELRCDPISGHTALYWYRQSLGQGLEFLIYFQGNSAPDKSGLPSDRFSAERTGGSVSTLTIQRTQQEDSAVYLCASSPPGVDYGYTFGSGTRLTVV.

The chain uses TRBV5-4 and TRBJ2-5, with a possible D match to TRBD2 (6 bases). The germline V gene encodes CDR1 SGHNT and CDR2 YYREEE (reference sequence). The CDR3 has 14 amino acids. V lost 0 bases to trimming and J lost 2 bases, with 8 bases between them. The CDR3 loop reads CASSLAGEQETQYF. DNA for the CDR3: TGTGCCAGCAGCTTGGCGGGGGAGCAAGAGACCCAGTACTTC.